The 5 T cell receptor beta chains given below trace back to one sample, sequenced in a study of T cells after posttransplantation cyclophosphamide. Sequencing was performed with immunoSEQ multiplex PCR; in TCRdb, only in-frame clones are kept and a portion is missing. The table includes some 53,000 clones, around 84% detected once. Sequenced: PBMCs. The receptors here all came from a man aged 25-45 years with a blood cancer, CMV-positive, and with a related stem cell donor.

As concerns this clone: At one end the junction does not follow the germline gene, possibly because of a read error. This rearrangement joins TRBV7-2 to TRBJ2-7; D ambiguous. CDR1 is SGHTA and CDR2 is FQGNSA in the germline V gene. The CDR3 length is 13 residues. CDR3 coding DNA: TGTGCCAGCAGCCGACCCCCGAACTACAAGCAGTACTTC. Amino acids: CASSRPPNYKQYF.

This sequence joins TRBV5-6 and TRBJ2-7; D ambiguous. Trimming left V 0 bases short and J 12 bases short, with 16 bases between. In germline, CDR1 is SGHDT, CDR2 YYEEEE. There are 13 residues in the CDR3. CDR3 loop: CASSLAVADQRYF. CDR3 in DNA: TGTGCCAGCAGCTTGGCCGTGGCAGACCAGCGGTACTTC.

V and J are TRBV2 and TRBJ1-5; no firm D call. V dropped 6 bases and J dropped 0 bases, with 12 bases sitting between them. CDR1 is SNHLY and CDR2 is FYNNEI in the germline V gene. This CDR3 contains 15 residues. CDR3 bases: TGTGCCAGCAGGTTGCGCCGTGATAGCAATCAGCCCCAGCATTTT. Its translation is CASRLRRDSNQPQHF.

This chain links TRBV6-6 with TRBJ1-4; D perhaps matches TRBD1 (6 bases). Trimming stripped 6 bases from V and 5 bases from J, with 13 bases between. Per germline, CDR1 MNHNY and CDR2 SVGAGI (reference sequence). CDR3 length equals 14 residues. CDR3 coding DNA: TGTGCCAGCAGATTACAGGGAGGGAATGAAAAACTGTTTTTT. This sequence encodes CASRLQGGNEKLFF.

This rearrangement joins TRBV6-6 to TRBJ2-3; D is unresolved. The CDR3 runs to 11 residues. Per germline, CDR1 MNHNY and CDR2 SVGAGI (reference sequence). V was pared by 5 bases and J by 8 bases, with 8 bases between. The CDR3: CASSTVSTQYF. CDR3 bases: TGTGCCAGCAGTACGGTCTCTACGCAGTATTTT.